The clone carrying this TCR beta chain was picked up a small number of times. This entry is derived from a study of T cell changes during pregnancy in multiple sclerosis. Some clones are missing from TCRdb's copy, which holds only in-frame ones; the method was immunoSEQ multiplex PCR. The sample contains approximately 88,000 clones, about 92% of which appear only once. Trimming took 8 bases from V and 0 from J, leaving 14 bases between them. CDR1 is LNHDA and CDR2 is SQIVND in the germline V gene (reference sequence). The CDR3 totals 15 residues. This receptor was identified in a female donor with multiple sclerosis, enrolled in a pregnancy study. The source was peripheral blood, collected in the first trimester of pregnancy. The genes are TRBV19 and TRBJ1-5; tentatively, D is TRBD1 (6 bases). CDR3 amino acids: CASSRDKDSNQPQHF. CDR3 in DNA: TGTGCCAGTTCCCGGGACAAAGATAGCAATCAGCCCCAGCATTTT.